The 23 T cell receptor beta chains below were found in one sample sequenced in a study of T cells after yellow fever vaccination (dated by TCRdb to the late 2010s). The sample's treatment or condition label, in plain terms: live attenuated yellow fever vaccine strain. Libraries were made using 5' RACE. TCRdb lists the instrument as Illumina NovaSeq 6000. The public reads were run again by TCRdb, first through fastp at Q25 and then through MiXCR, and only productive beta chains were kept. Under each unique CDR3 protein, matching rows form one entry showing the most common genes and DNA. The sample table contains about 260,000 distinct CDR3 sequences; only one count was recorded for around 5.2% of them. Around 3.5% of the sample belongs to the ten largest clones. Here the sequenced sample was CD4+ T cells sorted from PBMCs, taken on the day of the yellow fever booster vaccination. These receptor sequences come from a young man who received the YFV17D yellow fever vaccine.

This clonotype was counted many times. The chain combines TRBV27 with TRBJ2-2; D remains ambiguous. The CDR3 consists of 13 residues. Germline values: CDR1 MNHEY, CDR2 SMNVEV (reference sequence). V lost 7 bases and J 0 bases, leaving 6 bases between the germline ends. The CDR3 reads CASMGSNTGELFF. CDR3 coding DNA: TGTGCCAGCATGGGGTCGAACACCGGGGAGCTGTTTTTT.

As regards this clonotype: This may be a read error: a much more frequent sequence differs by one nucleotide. The CDR3 DNA is TGTGCCAGCAGTGATGTGGTGGGGGATACGCAGTATTTT. As protein: CASSDVVGDTQYF. The V and J genes are TRBV6-1 and TRBJ2-3; D unclear. Trimming removed 3 bases from V and 6 bases from J, with 10 bases in between. The CDR3 runs to 13 residues. The V gene's germline CDR1 is MNHNS and CDR2 SASEGT.

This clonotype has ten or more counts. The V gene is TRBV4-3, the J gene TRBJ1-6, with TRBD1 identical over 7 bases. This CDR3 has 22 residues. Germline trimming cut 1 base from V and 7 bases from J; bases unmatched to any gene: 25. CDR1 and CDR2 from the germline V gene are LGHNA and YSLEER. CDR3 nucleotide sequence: TGCGCCAGCAGCCAAGCCGATGTTAAGCCACTTGGACAGGACCCTAAAAATTCACCCCTCCACTTT. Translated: CASSQADVKPLGQDPKNSPLHF.

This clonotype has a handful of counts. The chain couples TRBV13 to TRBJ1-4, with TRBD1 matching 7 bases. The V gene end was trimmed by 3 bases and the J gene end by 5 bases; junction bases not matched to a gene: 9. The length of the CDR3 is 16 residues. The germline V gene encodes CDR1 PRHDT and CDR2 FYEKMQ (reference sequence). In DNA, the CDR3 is TGTGCCAGCAGCTTTAGCCCGGACAGGTTCAATGAAAAACTGTTTTTT. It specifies CASSFSPDRFNEKLFF.

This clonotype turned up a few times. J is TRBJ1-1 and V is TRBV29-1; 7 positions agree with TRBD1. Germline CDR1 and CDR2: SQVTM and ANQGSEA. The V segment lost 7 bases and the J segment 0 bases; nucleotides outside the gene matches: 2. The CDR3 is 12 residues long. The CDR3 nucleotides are TGCAGCGGGGGACAGATGAACACTGAAGCTTTCTTT. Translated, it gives CSGGQMNTEAFF.

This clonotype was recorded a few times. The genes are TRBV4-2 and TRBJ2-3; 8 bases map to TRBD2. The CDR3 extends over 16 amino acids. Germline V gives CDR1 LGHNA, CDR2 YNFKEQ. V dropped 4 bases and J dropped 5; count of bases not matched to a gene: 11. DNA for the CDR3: TGTGCCAGCAGCCCTGCGTCGGGACGGGGGGGAGATACGCAGTATTTT. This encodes CASSPASGRGGDTQYF.

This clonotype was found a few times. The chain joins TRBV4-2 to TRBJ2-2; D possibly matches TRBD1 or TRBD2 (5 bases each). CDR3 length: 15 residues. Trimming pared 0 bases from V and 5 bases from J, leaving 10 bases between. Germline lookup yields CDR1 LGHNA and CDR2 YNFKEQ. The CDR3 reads CASSQEGVDTGELFF. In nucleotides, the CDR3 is TGTGCCAGCAGCCAAGAGGGGGTGGATACCGGGGAGCTGTTTTTT.

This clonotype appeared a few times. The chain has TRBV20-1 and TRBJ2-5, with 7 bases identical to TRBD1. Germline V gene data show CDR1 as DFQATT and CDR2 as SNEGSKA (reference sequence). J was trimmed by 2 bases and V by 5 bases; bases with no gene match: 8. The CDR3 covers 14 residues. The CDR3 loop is CSAHRDSEQETQYF. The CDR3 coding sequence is TGCAGTGCTCACCGGGACAGTGAGCAAGAGACCCAGTACTTC.

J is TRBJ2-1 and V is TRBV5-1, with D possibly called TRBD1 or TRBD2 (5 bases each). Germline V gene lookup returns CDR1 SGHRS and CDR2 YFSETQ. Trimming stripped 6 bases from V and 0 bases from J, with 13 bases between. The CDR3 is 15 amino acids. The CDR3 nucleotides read TGCGCCAGCACCTTAGGGGAGAGCTCCTACAATGAGCAGTTCTTC. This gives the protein CASTLGESSYNEQFF.

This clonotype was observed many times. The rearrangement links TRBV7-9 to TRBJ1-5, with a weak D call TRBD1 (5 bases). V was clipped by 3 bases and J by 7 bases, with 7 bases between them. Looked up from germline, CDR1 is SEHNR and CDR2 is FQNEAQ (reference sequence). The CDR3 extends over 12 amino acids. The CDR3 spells CASSLEGQPQHF. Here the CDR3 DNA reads TGTGCCAGCAGCTTGGAGGGGCAGCCCCAGCATTTT.

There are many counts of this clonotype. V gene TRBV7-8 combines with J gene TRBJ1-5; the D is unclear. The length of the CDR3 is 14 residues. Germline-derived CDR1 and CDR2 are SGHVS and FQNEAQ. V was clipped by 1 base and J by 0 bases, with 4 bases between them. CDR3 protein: CASSLVDSNQPQHF. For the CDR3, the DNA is TGTGCCAGCAGCTTAGTCGATAGCAATCAGCCCCAGCATTTT. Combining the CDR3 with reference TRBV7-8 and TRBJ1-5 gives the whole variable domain GAGVSQSPRYKVAKRGQDVALRCDPISGHVSLFWYQQALGQGPEFLTYFQNEAQLDKSGLPSDRFFAERPEGSVSTLKIQRTQQEDSAVYLCASSLVDSNQPQHFGDGTRLSIL.

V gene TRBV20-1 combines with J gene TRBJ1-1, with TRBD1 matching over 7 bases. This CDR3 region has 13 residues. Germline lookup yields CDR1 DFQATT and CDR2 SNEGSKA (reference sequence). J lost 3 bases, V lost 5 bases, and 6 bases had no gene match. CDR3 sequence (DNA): TGCAGTGCTGCAGGGACAGTGGACACTGAAGCTTTCTTT. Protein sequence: CSAAGTVDTEAFF.

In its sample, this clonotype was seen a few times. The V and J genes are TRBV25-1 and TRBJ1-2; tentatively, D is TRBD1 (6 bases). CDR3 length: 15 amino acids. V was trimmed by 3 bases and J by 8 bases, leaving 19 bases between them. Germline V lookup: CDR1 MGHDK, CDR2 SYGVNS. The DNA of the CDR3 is TGTGCCAGCAGTGATCGCCGCAGGGGCATATCGGGCTACACCTTC. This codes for CASSDRRRGISGYTF.

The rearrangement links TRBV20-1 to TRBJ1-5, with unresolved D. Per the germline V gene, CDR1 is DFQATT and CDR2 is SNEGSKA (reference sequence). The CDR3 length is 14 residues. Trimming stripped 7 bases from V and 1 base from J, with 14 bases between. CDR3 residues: CSVPSWQSNQPQHF. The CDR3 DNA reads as TGCAGTGTTCCTAGTTGGCAAAGCAATCAGCCCCAGCATTTT.

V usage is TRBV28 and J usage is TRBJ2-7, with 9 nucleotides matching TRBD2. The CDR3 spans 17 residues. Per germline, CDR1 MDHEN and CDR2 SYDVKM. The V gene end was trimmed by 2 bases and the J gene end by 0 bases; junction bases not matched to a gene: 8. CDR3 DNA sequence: TGTGCCAGCAGTTTAGCGGGGGGGACCCACAGCTCCTACGAGCAGTACGTC. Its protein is CASSLAGGTHSSYEQYV.

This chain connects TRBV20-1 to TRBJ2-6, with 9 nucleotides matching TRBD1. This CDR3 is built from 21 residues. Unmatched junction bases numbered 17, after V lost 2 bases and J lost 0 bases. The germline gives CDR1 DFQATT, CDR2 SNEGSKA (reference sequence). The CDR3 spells CSARPRWGTGLPISGANVLTF. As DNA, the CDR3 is TGCAGTGCTAGACCCCGATGGGGGACAGGGCTCCCCATCTCTGGGGCCAACGTCCTGACTTTC.

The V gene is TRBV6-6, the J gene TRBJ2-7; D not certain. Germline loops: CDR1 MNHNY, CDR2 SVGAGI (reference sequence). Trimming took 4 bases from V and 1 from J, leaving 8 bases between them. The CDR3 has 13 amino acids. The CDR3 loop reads CASSSADSYEQYV. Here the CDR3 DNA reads TGTGCCAGCAGTTCGGCCGATTCCTACGAGCAGTACGTC.

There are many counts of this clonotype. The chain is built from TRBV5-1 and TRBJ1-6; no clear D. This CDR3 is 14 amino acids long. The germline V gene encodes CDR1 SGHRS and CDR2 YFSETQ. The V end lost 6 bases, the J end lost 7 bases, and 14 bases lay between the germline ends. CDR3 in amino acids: CASTQGSENSPLHF. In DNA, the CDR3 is TGCGCCAGCACACAAGGATCGGAAAATTCACCCCTCCACTTT.

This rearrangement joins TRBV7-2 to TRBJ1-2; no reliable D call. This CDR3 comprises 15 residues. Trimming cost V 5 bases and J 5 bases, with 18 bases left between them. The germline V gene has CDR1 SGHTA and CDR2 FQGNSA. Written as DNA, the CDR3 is TGTGCCAGCAGCAGGGCCGGACGGGATGATTATGGCTACACCTTC. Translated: CASSRAGRDDYGYTF.

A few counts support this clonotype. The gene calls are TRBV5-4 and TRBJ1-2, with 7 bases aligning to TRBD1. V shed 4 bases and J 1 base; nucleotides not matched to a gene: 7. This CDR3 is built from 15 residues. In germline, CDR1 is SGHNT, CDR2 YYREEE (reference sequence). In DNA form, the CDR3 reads TGTGCCAGCAGCAATGCCGACAGGGATAACTATGGCTACACCTTC. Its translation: CASSNADRDNYGYTF.

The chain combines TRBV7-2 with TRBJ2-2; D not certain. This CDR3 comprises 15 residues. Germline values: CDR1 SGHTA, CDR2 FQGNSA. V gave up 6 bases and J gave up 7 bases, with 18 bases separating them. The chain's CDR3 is CASRFSFRSHGELFF. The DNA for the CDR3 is TGTGCCAGCAGATTCAGCTTTCGTTCCCACGGGGAGCTGTTTTTT.

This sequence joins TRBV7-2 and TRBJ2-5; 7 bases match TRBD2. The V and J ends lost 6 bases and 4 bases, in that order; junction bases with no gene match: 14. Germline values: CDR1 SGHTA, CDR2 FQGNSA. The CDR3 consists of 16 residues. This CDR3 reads CASRPPGGWGGETQYF. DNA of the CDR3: TGTGCCAGCAGACCACCGGGGGGATGGGGCGGAGAGACCCAGTACTTC.

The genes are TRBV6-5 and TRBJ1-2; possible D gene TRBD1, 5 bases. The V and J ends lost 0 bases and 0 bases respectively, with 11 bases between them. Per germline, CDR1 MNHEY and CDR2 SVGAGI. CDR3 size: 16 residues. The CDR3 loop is CASSYSGTEANYGYTF. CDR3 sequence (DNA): TGTGCCAGCAGTTACTCGGGGACCGAAGCTAACTATGGCTACACCTTC.